Each of the 32 T cell receptor beta chains below was sequenced from the same sample in a study of control samples from healthy donors and cancer patients (dated by TCRdb to the early 2020s). The method was the immunoSEQ multiplex PCR assay. This immuneACCESS table, as held by TCRdb, lists in-frame sequences with V and J called but not all clones. Of the missing ones, under half trace to an unresolved V gene in checked studies; the others have no known cause. The sample table contains under 130,000 clones; only one count was recorded for 83% of them. The top ten clones comprise around 13% of the sample. Sequenced input: blood. These receptors were taken from a woman between 45 and 60 years old in good health.

The chain employs TRBV30 and TRBJ1-1; D not certain. The CDR3 consists of 14 residues. From germline, CDR1 is GTSNPN and CDR2 SVGIG (reference sequence). Trimming took 4 bases from V and 2 from J, leaving 14 bases between them. CDR3: CAWTPRGYNTEAFF. The CDR3 coding sequence is TGTGCCTGGACACCCCGGGGATATAACACTGAAGCTTTCTTT. The whole variable domain, filled in from reference TRBV30 and TRBJ1-1, reads SQTIHQWPATLVQPVGSPLSLECTVEGTSNPNLYWYRQAAGRGLQLLFYSVGIGQISSEVPQNLSASRPQDRQFILSSKKLLLSDSGFYLCAWTPRGYNTEAFFGQGTRLTVV.

The table lists this clone with a count of one. The chain carries TRBV9 and TRBJ2-7; no firm D call. Germline V CDR1 and CDR2: SGDLS, YYNGEE. There are 14 residues in the CDR3. Trimming pared 0 bases from V and 0 bases from J, leaving 7 bases between. Written as DNA, the CDR3 is TGTGCCAGCAGCGTAGCCTCGAGCTCCTACGAGCAGTACTTC. It yields the protein CASSVASSSYEQYF.

The rearrangement joins TRBV9 to TRBJ2-5, with 11 nucleotides matching TRBD2. CDR1 and CDR2 from the germline V gene are SGDLS and YYNGEE. The CDR3 spans 15 residues. V was pared by 2 bases and J by 5 bases, with 5 bases of the junction left unmatched. The CDR3 DNA follows: TGTGCCAGCAGCGTCCCGGGACTAGCGGATGAGACCCAGTACTTC. Its protein product is CASSVPGLADETQYF.

The chain combines TRBV6-4 with TRBJ2-1; 10 bases match TRBD1. The V and J ends lost 5 bases and 8 bases, in that order; junction bases with no gene match: 6. CDR3 length: 14 amino acids. Germline CDR1 MRHNA, CDR2 SNTAGT. In DNA form, the CDR3 reads TGTGCCAGCAGTCTTGGGACAGGGGTCCATGAGCAGTTCTTC. Amino acid sequence: CASSLGTGVHEQFF.

The rearrangement uses TRBV19 and TRBJ1-2, with a possible D match to TRBD1 (6 bases). The CDR3 extends over 16 amino acids. Germline V gene data show CDR1 as LNHDA and CDR2 as SQIVND (reference sequence). Trimming took 5 bases from V and 1 from J, leaving 17 bases between them. This CDR3 reads CASSSPTGLLNYGYTF. The CDR3, as DNA: TGTGCCAGTAGTTCTCCGACAGGCCTTCTTAACTATGGCTACACCTTC.

V is TRBV28 and J is TRBJ1-2; D is unresolved. The CDR3 sequence is 14 residues long. Germline V gene lookup returns CDR1 MDHEN and CDR2 SYDVKM. V gave up 1 base and J gave up 3 bases, with 9 bases separating them. In DNA, the CDR3 is TGTGCCAGCAGTTTATCGGCACTCCACTATGGCTACACCTTC. The encoded protein is CASSLSALHYGYTF.

V and J are TRBV5-1 and TRBJ1-1; D unresolved. V was trimmed by 2 bases and J by 1 base, leaving 9 bases between them. The CDR3 sequence is 14 residues long. Germline assignment: CDR1 SGHRS and CDR2 YFSETQ. CDR3 sequence: CASSFLLGNTEAFF. In nucleotides, the CDR3 is TGCGCCAGCAGCTTTTTGCTCGGGAACACTGAAGCTTTCTTT.

This rearrangement joins TRBV2 to TRBJ2-4; D is possibly TRBD1 (6 bases). Trimming removed 5 bases at V and 9 bases at J, with 14 bases between. The CDR3 consists of 13 residues. Germline CDR1 reads SNHLY; CDR2 reads FYNNEI. CDR3 in amino acids: CASSTGSGGIQYF. CDR3 DNA sequence: TGTGCCAGCAGTACAGGGTCCGGCGGCATTCAGTACTTC.

This chain connects TRBV6-6 to TRBJ1-1; TRBD1 matches at 7 bases. The ends lost 2 bases at V and 1 base at J; junction bases unmatched: 4. CDR3 length equals 15 residues. Germline-derived CDR1 and CDR2 are MNHNY and SVGAGI (reference sequence). The CDR3 coding sequence is TGTGCCAGCAGTTACGAGGGGGCAGGGAACACTGAAGCTTTCTTT. Translating gives CASSYEGAGNTEAFF.

The chain is built from TRBV11-1 and TRBJ1-1; D unclear. The CDR3 extends over 14 amino acids. Trimming took off 5 bases at V and 0 bases at J, with 10 bases between the two ends. From germline, CDR1 is SGHAT and CDR2 FQDESV (reference sequence). Here the CDR3 DNA reads TGTGCCAGCAGCCCCTTAGGAGTGAACACTGAAGCTTTCTTT. It yields the protein CASSPLGVNTEAFF.

The V gene is TRBV2, the J gene TRBJ2-1, with D unclear. The CDR3 runs 14 residues. In germline, CDR1 is SNHLY, CDR2 FYNNEI. Between the trimmed V and J ends, which lost 6 bases and 9 bases, there was a span of 18 bases. CDR3 sequence reads: CASSPGPKRSEQFF. CDR3 coding DNA: TGTGCCAGCAGCCCGGGTCCCAAACGAAGTGAGCAGTTCTTC.

The chain has TRBV28 and TRBJ2-3, with 8 bases identical to TRBD1. V trimming: 2 bases; J trimming: 0 bases; junction bases outside the gene matches: 4. The germline V gene encodes CDR1 MDHEN and CDR2 SYDVKM. This CDR3 is built from 16 residues. The CDR3 loop reads CASSLGTGRSTDTQYF. DNA of the CDR3: TGTGCCAGCAGTTTAGGGACAGGAAGGAGCACAGATACGCAGTATTTT.

The CDR3 sequence: CASSPNRGGNQPQHF. The CDR3 DNA reads as TGTGCCAGCAGCCCGAACAGGGGAGGCAATCAGCCCCAGCATTTT. This chain links TRBV27 with TRBJ1-5, with 7 bases lining up with TRBD1. In germline, CDR1 is MNHEY, CDR2 SMNVEV (reference sequence). V was clipped by 6 bases and J by 2 bases; unmatched bases: 7. This CDR3 has 15 residues.

This rearrangement joins TRBV28 to TRBJ2-5; D uncertain. V lost 4 bases and J 5 bases, leaving 17 bases between the germline ends. The length of the CDR3 is 15 residues. The germline CDR1 and CDR2 sequences are MDHEN and SYDVKM. DNA for the CDR3: TGTGCCAGCAGTTCAAATCAGGACCCTGTGGAGACCCAGTACTTC. It encodes CASSSNQDPVETQYF.

This chain connects TRBV6-5 to TRBJ1-1; possibly TRBD1 for D (5 bases). Deletions cut 5 bases from V and 3 bases from J, with 16 bases between. Germline V gives CDR1 MNHEY, CDR2 SVGAGI. The CDR3 runs 15 residues. For the CDR3, the DNA is TGTGCCAGCAGTAATATGGGTGGGGCTGACACTGAAGCTTTCTTT. Translation gives CASSNMGGADTEAFF.

This clone was seen a single time. V usage is TRBV27 and J usage is TRBJ2-7, with 7 bases identical to TRBD1. The CDR3 spans 14 residues. The ends lost 3 bases at V and 3 bases at J; junction bases unmatched: 5. Germline assignment: CDR1 MNHEY and CDR2 SMNVEV (reference sequence). In DNA form, the CDR3 reads TGTGCCAGCAGTTTTTCGCAGGGGGTCTACGAGCAGTACTTC. It specifies CASSFSQGVYEQYF.

The rearrangement joins TRBV9 to TRBJ1-2; possible D gene TRBD1, 5 bases. The CDR3 covers 14 residues. Deletions cut 0 bases from V and 1 base from J, with 7 bases between. Germline V lookup: CDR1 SGDLS, CDR2 YYNGEE. For the CDR3, the DNA is TGTGCCAGCAGCGTAGGACAGCTTAACTATGGCTACACCTTC. Its protein product is CASSVGQLNYGYTF. The full variable domain, rest sourced from reference TRBV9 and TRBJ1-2, is DSGVTQTPKHLITATGQRVTLRCSPRSGDLSVYWYQQSLDQGLQFLIQYYNGEERAKGNILERFSAQQFPDLHSELNLSSLELGDSALYFCASSVGQLNYGYTFGSGTRLTVV.

The J gene is TRBJ1-1, the V gene TRBV10-2, with a possible D match to TRBD1 (6 bases). V was shortened by 3 bases and J by 3 bases, with 14 bases between the two germline ends. The CDR3 extends over 15 amino acids. Germline CDR1 WSHSY, CDR2 SAAADI. The CDR3 region is CASSDPGAGDTEAFF. As DNA, the CDR3 is TGCGCCAGCAGTGATCCGGGGGCTGGGGACACTGAAGCTTTCTTT.

This chain uses TRBV7-2 with TRBJ2-7, with D tentatively TRBD2 (6 bases). The V gene's germline CDR1 is SGHTA and CDR2 FQGNSA. The CDR3 covers 15 residues. With 5 bases removed from V and 1 base from J, the gap between germline ends came to 15 bases. Here the CDR3 DNA reads TGTGCCAGCAGCATAACCGGGACTGCTTCCTACGAGCAGTACTTC. It yields the protein CASSITGTASYEQYF.

CDR3 nucleotide sequence: TGTGCCAGCAGCTTTGCGTCTGGAAACACCATATATTTT. It encodes CASSFASGNTIYF. V is TRBV11-3 and J is TRBJ1-3; D remains ambiguous. Germline V gives CDR1 SGHNT, CDR2 YENEEA. V lost 3 bases and J 1 base, leaving 4 bases between the germline ends. CDR3 size: 13 residues. The full variable domain, rest sourced from reference TRBV11-3 and TRBJ1-3, is EAGVVQSPRYKIIEKKQPVAFWCNPISGHNTLYWYLQNLGQGPELLIRYENEEAVDDSQLPKDRFSAERLKGVDSTLKIQPAELGDSAVYLCASSFASGNTIYFGEGSWLTVV.

The rearrangement uses TRBV19 and TRBJ1-4; 7 bases are a match to TRBD1. The CDR3 spans 18 residues. CDR1 is LNHDA and CDR2 is SQIVND in the germline V gene (reference sequence). Trimming cost V 6 bases and J 0 bases; bases outside gene matches: 13. CDR3 in amino acids: CASRPTTFGTATNEKLFF. The CDR3 coding sequence is TGTGCCAGTAGACCCACGACCTTCGGGACAGCAACTAATGAAAAACTGTTTTTT.

This sequence joins TRBV9 and TRBJ1-2, with TRBD1 matching 7 bases. Germline CDR1 reads SGDLS; CDR2 reads YYNGEE. The CDR3 runs to 17 residues. Losses at the gene ends were 3 bases for V and 0 bases for J; bases not matched to a gene: 11. CDR3: CASSARDRQASNYGYTF. CDR3 DNA sequence: TGTGCCAGCAGCGCCCGGGACAGACAAGCTTCTAACTATGGCTACACCTTC.

This sequence joins TRBV5-4 and TRBJ1-6; D is unresolved. Trimming took 0 bases from V and 6 from J, leaving 10 bases between them. The CDR3 is made up of 15 amino acids. CDR1 SGHNT and CDR2 YYREEE come from the germline V gene (reference sequence). CDR3 nucleotides: TGTGCCAGCAGCTTGGGAGCAAATCTTAATTCACCCCTCCACTTT. Protein: CASSLGANLNSPLHF.

The V call is TRBV28, the J call TRBJ1-1, with 7 positions matching TRBD1. This CDR3 region has 15 residues. Looked up from germline, CDR1 is MDHEN and CDR2 is SYDVKM. Germline trimming cut 6 bases from V and 0 bases from J; bases unmatched to any gene: 7. This chain's CDR3 is CASRRQGGVNTEAFF. Here the CDR3 DNA reads TGTGCCAGCAGAAGACAGGGAGGGGTGAACACTGAAGCTTTCTTT.

About this clone itself: Likely a read error: the CDR3 ends without its conserved phenylalanine or tryptophan. The DNA is left out, because the CDR3 cannot be placed on it with certainty; the CDR3 is given as TCRdb lists it. The chain couples TRBV19 to TRBJ1-5; the table's D call, TRBD1, has no DNA check behind it. The V gene's germline CDR1 is LNHDA and CDR2 SQIVND (reference sequence). With termini counted, the CDR3 has 9 amino acids. The CDR3 sequence is CASSMQGDP.

The rearrangement uses TRBV6-5 and TRBJ2-7, with D perhaps matching TRBD1 (5 bases). This CDR3 comprises 13 residues. V lost 5 bases and J 1 base, leaving 9 bases between the germline ends. Germline V gene sequence: CDR1 MNHEY, CDR2 SVGAGI. CDR3 sequence reads: CASSPQGSYEQYF. CDR3 DNA sequence: TGTGCCAGCAGTCCTCAGGGATCCTACGAGCAGTACTTC.

This chain joins TRBV7-6 and TRBJ2-1; either TRBD1 or TRBD2 may supply D (5 bases each). This CDR3 is 16 amino acids long. Germline lookup yields CDR1 SGHVS and CDR2 FNYEAQ. Deletions cut 0 bases from V and 9 bases from J, with 18 bases between. The DNA for the CDR3 is TGTGCCAGCAGCTTAGCGCTAACGGGGCGGAAGGGTGAGCAGTTCTTC. Protein sequence: CASSLALTGRKGEQFF.

The V gene is TRBV20-1, the J gene TRBJ2-7; D remains ambiguous. V lost 4 bases, J lost 4 bases, and 8 bases lay in between. CDR1 and CDR2 (germline): DFQATT, SNEGSKA (reference sequence). This CDR3 is 11 amino acids long. Here the CDR3 DNA reads TGCAGTGCTATCACCGGATACGAGCAGTACTTC. This codes for CSAITGYEQYF.

This clone is classed as medium-sized. This chain joins TRBV29-1 and TRBJ1-1, with 10 bases identical to TRBD1. CDR1 is SQVTM, CDR2 ANQGSEA, per germline. This CDR3 region has 13 residues. Losses at the gene ends were 7 bases for V and 6 bases for J; bases not matched to a gene: 8. CDR3: CSARTGGFPEAFF. The DNA of the CDR3 is TGCAGCGCCCGGACAGGGGGATTCCCTGAAGCTTTCTTT.

The chain joins TRBV6-2 or TRBV6-3 to TRBJ1-1; perhaps TRBD1 as D (5 bases). This CDR3 has 13 amino acids. Trimming took 6 bases from V and 4 from J, leaving 12 bases between them. Per germline, CDR1 MNHEY and CDR2 SVGEGT. The CDR3 coding sequence is TGTGCCAGCAGCCTAGACAGAACCACTGAAGCTTTCTTT. It specifies CASSLDRTTEAFF.

Only one count was recorded for this clone. CDR3 sequence: CASSFRETQYF. CDR3 sequence (DNA): TGTGCCAGCAGCTTTCGGGAGACCCAGTACTTC. V is TRBV7-9 and J is TRBJ2-5; no definite D call. The V end lost 3 bases, the J end lost 5 bases, and 4 bases lay between the germline ends. Germline assignment: CDR1 SEHNR and CDR2 FQNEAQ (reference sequence). CDR3 length: 11 residues.

The chain links TRBV7-8 to TRBJ2-5, with 10 bases that match TRBD1. The J segment lost 5 bases and the V segment lost 1 base, leaving 7 bases of the junction unmatched. The germline CDR1 and CDR2 sequences are SGHVS and FQNEAQ. The CDR3 runs to 16 residues. CDR3 sequence (DNA): TGTGCCAGCAGCTTAGGGGACAGGGGTCTATCGGAGACCCAGTACTTC. It translates to CASSLGDRGLSETQYF.